The clone carrying this T cell receptor (beta chain) was picked up many times. No antigen is known for it. The data are from a study of CD8 T cells in ankylosing spondylitis. This CDR3 is 15 amino acids long. Trimming stripped 3 bases from V and 0 bases from J, with 12 bases between. From germline, CDR1 is SEHNR and CDR2 FQNEAQ (reference sequence). One entry per CDR3 protein results from TCRdb running MiXCR on the 5' RACE reads. Here the sample spans about 840,000 distinct CDR3 sequences, roughly 12% being singletons. Points from the study as a whole: The study identified a TCR beta motif of eight highly homologous variants that appeared characteristic of ankylosing spondylitis blood.

The rearrangement links TRBV7-9 to TRBJ2-7; a weak D match, TRBD2 (6 bases). The sequencing input was blood, either unsorted or a sorted T cell fraction (not recorded which). This receptor was obtained from a male donor with ankylosing spondylitis. CDR3 residues: CASSLARGDSYEQYF. The DNA for the CDR3 is TGTGCCAGCAGCTTGGCGCGGGGAGACTCCTACGAGCAGTACTTC.